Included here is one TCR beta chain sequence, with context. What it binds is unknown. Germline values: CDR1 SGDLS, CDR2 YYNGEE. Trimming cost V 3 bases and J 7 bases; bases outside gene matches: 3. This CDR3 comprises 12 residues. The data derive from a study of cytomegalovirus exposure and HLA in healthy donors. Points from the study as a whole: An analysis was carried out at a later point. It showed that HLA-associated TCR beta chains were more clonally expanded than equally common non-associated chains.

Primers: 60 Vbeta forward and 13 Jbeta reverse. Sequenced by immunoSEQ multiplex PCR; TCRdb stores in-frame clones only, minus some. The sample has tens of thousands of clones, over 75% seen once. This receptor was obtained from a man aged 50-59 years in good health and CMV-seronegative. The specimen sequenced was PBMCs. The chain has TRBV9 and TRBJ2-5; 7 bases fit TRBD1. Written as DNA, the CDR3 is TGTGCCAGCAGCGGTACAGGGGCGACCCAGTACTTC. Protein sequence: CASSGTGATQYF.